The present entry profiles one TCR beta chain with its context. Its antigen remains unidentified. The data were taken from a study of metastatic and nonmetastatic thyroid tumors. Study-wide context: It was across blood and tumor or nodule tissue from malignant and benign thyroid patients that repertoires were compared.

Among the patients, none had received any treatment before thyroid surgery. Using MiXCR, TCRdb re-called clones from the PCR reads. The sample shows roughly 30,000 clones, more than 25% of them seen only once. General study points: Patients with malignant thyroid tumors reportedly had significantly higher TCR beta diversity than those with benign nodules, in blood and tumor.

The sequenced material came from blood. This receptor was taken from a female donor with papillary thyroid cancer or a benign thyroid nodule (not recorded which). Some clones in this sample may be carry-over from other donors' samples.

The CDR3 sequence: CASKTGTGYNEQFF. The CDR3 DNA reads TGTGCCAGCAAAACCGGGACGGGATACAATGAGCAGTTCTTC. The chain carries TRBV7-2 and TRBJ2-1, with D possibly called TRBD1 or TRBD2 (5 bases each). Germline CDR1 and CDR2: SGHTA and FQGNSA. V lost 7 bases and J lost 4, with 14 bases in between. CDR3 length equals 14 residues.